This T cell receptor beta chain was retrieved from a study of blood T cell repertoires in COVID-19 (dated by TCRdb to about 2020). Broadly, across the study: Samples covering the acute and convalescent phases of COVID-19 were provided by collaborators in the United States, Italy and Spain. The prospective study material was composed of cDNA or gDNA derived from T cells, B-cell-depleted T cells, or PBMCs. Deeply sampled blood TCRbeta repertoires from subjects exposed to, actively infected with, or recovered from COVID-19 were included in the dataset. A freely available public database, intended as a resource for researchers studying the immune response to SARS-CoV-2, is where the repertoires were released. The samples were drawn from two sources: the first 160 participants of the ongoing ImmuneRACE study, and 1,254 subjects contributed by 6 global collaborators. A de-identified subject ID, COVID-19 status, age in years and sex were almost always included in the sample metadata. Where available, HLA class I and class II types were obtained from metadata supplied by the sample provider rather than from assay-based typing.

The immunoSEQ Assay, a bias-controlled multiplex PCR, was used to amplify TCRbeta CDR3 regions from genomic DNA. From the authors' description of their analysis: The number of nucleated cells in each sample was estimated from the amplification of reference gene primers within the assay. Sequence reads were collapsed and filtered to measure the absolute abundance of every unique TCRbeta CDR3 rearrangement. Productive Simpson clonality was computed per sample as the square root of Simpson's diversity index over productive rearrangements. TCRdb limited this immuneACCESS table to in-frame rearrangements with V and J called. A share of clones is missing; checked studies link under half to unresolved V genes, and the rest is unexplained. From that table come the V and J calls and clone size; the DNA was used to work out D and trimming. This sample comprises fewer than 250,000 clones, roughly four fifths of them detected only once. The ten largest clones represent about 3.9% of the sample.

What the study reported, not specific to this receptor: Clinical and demographic metadata were provided uncurated, with the amount varying by source and participant.

Regarding this clone: Its specific antigen is unknown. No base qualities exist here, and no much larger clone lies one base off it.

Participants in the prospective study were aged roughly 18 to 100 years, lived in some 24 United States geographic areas, and enrolled through a virtual design. To assign participants to cohorts, the prospective study relied on clinical history that participants themselves reported in a screening survey and a study questionnaire. Exposed participants were defined as having been in contact with someone with a PCR-confirmed or clinician-diagnosed COVID-19 case within 2 weeks of study entry. In the prospective study, whole blood, serum and a nasopharyngeal or oropharyngeal swab were collected from each participant by mobile phlebotomists. Additional blood draws and questionnaires over an approximately two-month period could optionally be provided by prospective study participants. Blood samples from the prospective study were shipped frozen or at room temperature prior to DNA extraction. CDR1 and CDR2 are read off the germline V gene (reference sequence) as MNHEY and SMNVEV. The CDR3 has 17 amino acids, counting the end cysteine and phenylalanine. CDR3 DNA is the only sequence kept; it has 51 bases, read in frame from the first base. V sheds 5 bases and J sheds 7 bases, leaving 24 bases between their ends.

The source is a woman in her 40s who had been exposed to COVID-19. Recombination linked TRBV27 to TRBJ2-1; the D gene is perhaps TRBD2, from 6 matching bases. Sequencing was carried out using PBMCs or T cells enriched from blood (not recorded which). This receptor carries the CDR3 CASSPLVSGVGINEQFF. Here is the DNA: TGTGCCAGCAGTCCCCTAGTTTCGGGGGTGGGAATAAATGAGCAGTTCTTC.